These 12 T cell receptor beta chains share one sample of origin, sequenced in a study of blood T cell repertoires in COVID-19. Using immunoSEQ multiplex PCR, the repertoire was profiled, and TCRdb retains in-frame clones only, with some absent. The table lists roughly 300,000 clones, around 90% of them singletons, with around 1.1% in the top ten. Sequences were obtained from PBMCs or T cells enriched from blood (not recorded which). Receptor source: a young woman who had recovered from COVID-19.

The chain has TRBV25-1 and TRBJ1-3; weak D call: TRBD1 (5 bases). V shed 8 bases and J shed 2 bases, with 13 bases lying between them. The CDR3 sequence is 14 residues long. Per the germline V gene, CDR1 is MGHDK and CDR2 is SYGVNS. This chain's CDR3 is CASDSGFAGNTIYF. The CDR3 DNA reads TGTGCCAGCGATTCAGGGTTTGCTGGAAACACCATATATTTT.

This clone has more than one count but fewer than ten. The chain has TRBV5-4 and TRBJ2-2; no definite D call. Germline lookup yields CDR1 SGHNT and CDR2 YYREEE (reference sequence). Trimming took off 1 base at V and 0 bases at J, with 4 bases between the two ends. The CDR3 is made up of 14 amino acids. CDR3 in amino acids: CASSLSPNTGELFF. For the CDR3, the DNA is TGTGCCAGCAGCTTGAGCCCGAACACCGGGGAGCTGTTTTTT.

CDR3 in DNA: TGTGCCAGCAGTCCACATTTCGTGAATAGCGGGAGTACAGATACGCAGTATTTT. Encoded protein: CASSPHFVNSGSTDTQYF. This rearrangement joins TRBV27 to TRBJ2-3, with 9 positions matching TRBD2. The V gene's germline CDR1 is MNHEY and CDR2 SMNVEV (reference sequence). The CDR3 is made up of 18 amino acids. The J segment lost 3 bases and the V segment lost 5 bases, leaving 15 bases of the junction unmatched.

The chain couples TRBV9 to TRBJ2-4; 11 bases are a match to TRBD2. The CDR3 sequence is 16 residues long. V dropped 3 bases and J dropped 5; count of bases not matched to a gene: 7. Germline values: CDR1 SGDLS, CDR2 YYNGEE. CDR3 nucleotides: TGTGCCAGCAGCGCCCTAGCGGGAGGCGAGGAAAACATTCAGTACTTC. Its protein product is CASSALAGGEENIQYF.

The chain has TRBV28 and TRBJ2-3; TRBD1 might be the D (7 bases). Trimming removed 5 bases from V and 4 bases from J, with 19 bases in between. The CDR3 consists of 16 residues. Germline V gene lookup returns CDR1 MDHEN and CDR2 SYDVKM. In DNA form, the CDR3 reads TGTGCCAGCAGTAAAATGAGGGGGCGGGGATCAGATACGCAGTATTTT. It is translated as CASSKMRGRGSDTQYF.

This chain connects TRBV10-3 to TRBJ1-4; 8 nucleotides align to TRBD1. The CDR3 spans 17 residues. J was trimmed by 0 bases and V by 3 bases; bases with no gene match: 6. Germline CDR1 reads ENHRY; CDR2 reads SYGVKD. CDR3 sequence: CAISDRDRSATNEKLFF. The DNA for the CDR3 is TGTGCCATCAGTGATCGGGACAGGAGTGCAACTAATGAAAAACTGTTTTTT.

The chain uses TRBV14 and TRBJ1-1; no clear D. Germline V gene lookup returns CDR1 SGHDN and CDR2 FVKESK. This CDR3 comprises 16 residues. Trimming stripped 0 bases from V and 1 base from J, with 12 bases between. CDR3 region: CASSQDRRVGNTEAFF. Here the CDR3 DNA reads TGTGCCAGCAGCCAAGATAGGAGGGTTGGGAACACTGAAGCTTTCTTT. The entire variable domain, with the rest obtained from reference TRBV14 and TRBJ1-1, is as follows: EAGVTQFPSHSVIEKGQTVTLRCDPISGHDNLYWYRRVMGKEIKFLLHFVKESKQDESGMPNNRFLAERTGGTYSTLKVQPAELEDSGVYFCASSQDRRVGNTEAFFGQGTRLTVV.

This clone was detected only once. This chain uses TRBV19 with TRBJ2-3; TRBD1 matches 9 bases. The germline gives CDR1 LNHDA, CDR2 SQIVND (reference sequence). Losses at the gene ends were 5 bases for V and 4 bases for J; bases not matched to a gene: 4. The CDR3 extends over 14 amino acids. The CDR3 loop reads CASSLGQGPDTQYF. CDR3 bases: TGTGCCAGTAGTCTGGGACAGGGTCCAGATACGCAGTATTTT.

This chain uses TRBV7-9 with TRBJ2-1, with a possible D match to TRBD1 (5 bases). Trimming removed 5 bases from V and 1 base from J, with 12 bases in between. Germline V gives CDR1 SEHNR, CDR2 FQNEAQ (reference sequence). The CDR3 extends over 15 amino acids. The CDR3 coding sequence is TGTGCCAGCAGCCCTAATCAGGGTTCCTACAATGAGCAGTTCTTC. It yields the protein CASSPNQGSYNEQFF.

This rearrangement joins TRBV6-2 or TRBV6-3 to TRBJ1-1; D possibly corresponds to TRBD1 (6 bases). There are 18 residues in the CDR3. Trimming shortened V by 4 bases and J by 0 bases, and 21 bases separated the two germline ends. Per germline, CDR1 MNHEY and CDR2 SVGEGT. The CDR3 coding sequence is TGTGCCAGCAGTTCCCGCAACAGGGCCCCCTTCATGAACACTGAAGCTTTCTTT. It yields the protein CASSSRNRAPFMNTEAFF.

The chain couples TRBV3-1 (or the pseudogene TRBV3-2) to TRBJ2-7; TRBD1 aligns across 8 bases. The V gene's germline CDR1 is LGHDT and CDR2 YNNKEL (reference sequence). The junction had 7 bases not matched to a gene; V was cut back by 3 bases and J by 3 bases. This CDR3 contains 15 residues. The CDR3: CASSHDRGPLYEQYF. CDR3 DNA sequence: TGTGCCAGCAGCCACGACAGGGGACCCCTCTACGAGCAGTACTTC.

This sequence joins TRBV5-1 and TRBJ2-2; D unresolved. Germline assignment: CDR1 SGHRS and CDR2 YFSETQ. The CDR3 covers 12 residues. V lost 5 bases and J 6 bases, leaving 8 bases between the germline ends. The CDR3 sequence: CASRLQSGELFF. The DNA for the CDR3 is TGCGCCAGCAGGTTACAGTCCGGGGAGCTGTTTTTT.